Following are 11 T cell receptor beta chains from one sample sequenced in a study of cytomegalovirus exposure and HLA in healthy donors. PCR used 60 Vbeta primers and 13 Jbeta primers. Profiling relied on immunoSEQ multiplex PCR, and the TCRdb table lists in-frame clones only, not all of them. The table shows fewer than 200,000 clones, with 75% to 80% occurring only once. The sample comprised PBMCs. These receptors were collected from a female donor in good health and CMV-seronegative.

The chain joins TRBV19 to TRBJ2-2; D gene ambiguous. The germline V gene has CDR1 LNHDA and CDR2 SQIVND (reference sequence). Deletions cut 3 bases from V and 3 bases from J, with 11 bases between. The CDR3 runs to 15 residues. CDR3 sequence: CASSINIQDTGELFF. CDR3 DNA: TGTGCCAGTAGTATTAACATACAAGACACCGGGGAGCTGTTTTTT.

This chain joins TRBV4-1 and TRBJ2-7; possible D gene TRBD2, 5 bases. The CDR3 loop spans 15 amino acids. V lost 1 base to trimming and J lost 0 bases, with 10 bases between them. Germline CDR1 reads MGHRA; CDR2 reads YSYEKL. The CDR3 coding sequence is TGCGCCAGCAGCCAAGTGCGAACTAGCTCCTACGAGCAGTACTTC. Translation gives CASSQVRTSSYEQYF.

The chain joins TRBV30 to TRBJ2-5; D is unclear. This CDR3 is 17 amino acids long. Germline V CDR1 and CDR2: GTSNPN, SVGIG (reference sequence). V shed 3 bases and J shed 4 bases, with 24 bases lying between them. Here the CDR3 reads CAWRPQRYQVVGETQYF. CDR3 sequence (DNA): TGTGCCTGGAGGCCCCAGCGCTACCAAGTAGTCGGAGAGACCCAGTACTTC.

This sequence joins TRBV5-6 and TRBJ1-1; D is uncertain. The germline CDR1 and CDR2 sequences are SGHDT and YYEEEE. V was clipped by 3 bases and J by 4 bases, with 13 bases between them. The CDR3 contains 14 residues. In DNA, the CDR3 is TGTGCCAGCAGCTCCTTACTCCGAATCACTGAAGCTTTCTTT. Its protein is CASSSLLRITEAFF.

This clone was observed a handful of times. The chain joins TRBV6-4 to TRBJ2-1; 12 bases align to TRBD1. The length of the CDR3 is 16 residues. Germline V lookup: CDR1 MRHNA, CDR2 SNTAGT. J was trimmed by 8 bases and V by 0 bases; bases with no gene match: 5. The CDR3 here is CASSDSLGQGADEQFF. For the CDR3, the DNA is TGTGCCAGCAGTGACTCTCTGGGACAGGGGGCCGATGAGCAGTTCTTC.

The gene calls are TRBV7-6 and TRBJ1-1; D may be TRBD1 (6 bases). With 5 bases removed from V and 5 bases from J, the gap between germline ends came to 15 bases. The CDR3 loop spans 14 amino acids. Looked up from germline, CDR1 is SGHVS and CDR2 is FNYEAQ. CDR3 region: CASSPGTGTTEAFF. The DNA of the CDR3 is TGTGCCAGCAGCCCAGGCACAGGGACAACTGAAGCTTTCTTT.

The rearrangement joins TRBV7-8 to TRBJ2-1; 7 positions agree with TRBD2. Germline values: CDR1 SGHVS, CDR2 FQNEAQ. Germline trimming cut 5 bases from V and 9 bases from J; bases unmatched to any gene: 13. CDR3 length: 15 amino acids. CDR3 nucleotide sequence: TGTGCCAGCAGCCCTCAATTCGGGGGGAGTAGTGAGCAGTTCTTC. Amino acid sequence: CASSPQFGGSSEQFF.

The V gene is TRBV7-9, the J gene TRBJ1-3; the D gene is possibly TRBD1 (6 bases). V dropped 0 bases and J dropped 3 bases, with 12 bases sitting between them. The CDR3 contains 16 residues. Germline lookup yields CDR1 SEHNR and CDR2 FQNEAQ (reference sequence). CDR3 in amino acids: CASSLAGQRFGNTIYF. CDR3 nucleotide sequence: TGTGCCAGCAGCTTAGCAGGACAGAGGTTTGGAAACACCATATATTTT. Full variable domain (missing parts from reference TRBV7-9 and TRBJ1-3): DTGVSQNPRHKITKRGQNVTFRCDPISEHNRLYWYRQTLGQGPEFLTYFQNEAQLEKSRLLSDRFSAERPKGSFSTLEIQRTEQGDSAMYLCASSLAGQRFGNTIYFGEGSWLTVV.

The chain links TRBV5-1 to TRBJ2-5; 14 bases match TRBD2. V was clipped by 0 bases and J by 2 bases; unmatched bases: 6. The CDR3 is made up of 18 amino acids. Per germline, CDR1 SGHRS and CDR2 YFSETQ. The chain's CDR3 is CASSLVTGLAGVQETQYF. The CDR3 DNA is TGCGCCAGCAGCTTGGTGACGGGACTAGCGGGGGTACAAGAGACCCAGTACTTC.

This rearrangement joins TRBV19 to TRBJ2-1; the match to TRBD2 covers 7 bases. Germline CDR1 and CDR2: LNHDA and SQIVND (reference sequence). CDR3 size: 14 residues. The V and J ends lost 9 bases and 3 bases, in that order; junction bases with no gene match: 8. For the CDR3, the DNA is TGTGCCAGCGCCGGGACTACCAACTACAATGAGCAGTTCTTC. Amino acid sequence: CASAGTTNYNEQFF. The full variable domain, its missing parts supplied by reference TRBV19 and TRBJ2-1, is DGGITQSPKYLFRKEGQNVTLSCEQNLNHDAMYWYRQDPGQGLRLIYYSQIVNDFQKGDIAEGYSVSREKKESFPLTVTSAQKNPTAFYLCASAGTTNYNEQFFGPGTRLTVL.

The CDR3 DNA is TGTGCCAGCAGCTTGGCAACGGGACAGAACACTGAAGCTTTCTTT. This sequence encodes CASSLATGQNTEAFF. The V and J genes are TRBV5-6 and TRBJ1-1, with D maybe TRBD1 (6 bases). Germline lookup yields CDR1 SGHDT and CDR2 YYEEEE. The V gene lost 0 bases and the J gene lost 1 base, with 10 bases spanning the gap. The CDR3 runs to 15 residues.